Presented here are 16 T cell receptor beta chains from one specimen sequenced in a study of T cell responses to AZD1222 COVID-19 vaccine. Data came from immunoSEQ multiplex PCR; TCRdb stores just in-frame clones and leaves some out. The sample holds tens of thousands of clones, about three quarters seen once. The source material was peripheral blood, sampled 28 days after the second AZD1222 dose. The source is an adult who received the AZD1222 COVID-19 vaccine.

The chain joins TRBV9 to TRBJ2-3; D is uncertain. From germline, CDR1 is SGDLS and CDR2 YYNGEE. The CDR3 is made up of 13 amino acids. V lost 4 bases and J lost 0, with 6 bases in between. This CDR3 is CASSKSSTDTQYF. In DNA form, the CDR3 reads TGTGCCAGCAGCAAATCTAGCACAGATACGCAGTATTTT.

CDR3 sequence: CASSPGQGGNTEAFF. The CDR3 nucleotides are TGTGCCAGCAGCCCGGGACAGGGCGGGAACACTGAAGCTTTCTTT. The chain couples TRBV7-9 to TRBJ1-1, with 9 nucleotides matching TRBD1. Germline lookup yields CDR1 SEHNR and CDR2 FQNEAQ (reference sequence). This CDR3 comprises 15 residues. Unmatched junction bases numbered 5, after V lost 5 bases and J lost 1 base.

This sequence joins TRBV11-2 and TRBJ2-2; 9 nucleotides match TRBD2. This CDR3 is 16 amino acids long. Germline loops: CDR1 SGHAT, CDR2 FQNNGV. The junction had 9 bases not matched to a gene; V was cut back by 5 bases and J by 5 bases. The CDR3 is CASSPRNSGSTGELFF. In nucleotides, the CDR3 is TGTGCCAGCAGCCCCCGAAATAGCGGGAGTACCGGGGAGCTGTTTTTT.

V usage is TRBV6-1 and J usage is TRBJ2-7; perhaps TRBD1 as D (7 bases). V gave up 2 bases and J gave up 0 bases, with 14 bases separating them. Germline V gives CDR1 MNHNS, CDR2 SASEGT. CDR3 length equals 16 residues. The CDR3 here is CASSELGGQSSYEQYF. CDR3 in DNA: TGTGCCAGCAGTGAACTGGGGGGACAGAGCTCCTACGAGCAGTACTTC.

The chain combines TRBV3-1 (or the pseudogene TRBV3-2) with TRBJ2-7; 8 bases agree with TRBD2. V gave up 4 bases and J gave up 4 bases; unmatched junction bases: 6. CDR1 and CDR2 from the germline V gene are LGHDT and YNNKEL (reference sequence). This CDR3 is 14 amino acids long. CDR3 residues: CASSRRGGQYEQYF. The CDR3 DNA is TGTGCCAGCAGCCGCCGGGGGGGCCAATACGAGCAGTACTTC.

In its sample, this clone was seen a few times. This chain joins TRBV18 and TRBJ1-6; no clear D gene. Germline CDR1 is KGHSH and CDR2 is LQKENI. The V end was cut by 4 bases, the J end by 7 bases, with 8 bases between. This CDR3 spans 13 amino acids. As DNA, the CDR3 is TGTGCCAGCTCACAAGCCCAGAATTCACCCCTCCACTTT. This translates into CASSQAQNSPLHF.

This clone appeared once. The chain combines TRBV7-9 with TRBJ1-2; no firm D call. The CDR3 covers 12 residues. The germline V and J ends were trimmed by 1 base and 4 bases, with 4 bases remaining between them. Germline V gives CDR1 SEHNR, CDR2 FQNEAQ (reference sequence). CDR3 amino acids: CASSLDSYGYTF. The CDR3 DNA is TGTGCCAGCAGCTTAGACTCCTATGGCTACACCTTC.

The chain combines TRBV5-6 with TRBJ2-7; D perhaps matches TRBD2 (6 bases). Germline V gene sequence: CDR1 SGHDT, CDR2 YYEEEE. This CDR3 region has 17 residues. The V and J ends lost 1 base and 3 bases respectively, with 20 bases between them. The CDR3 region is CASSLLGGGNSIYEQYF. The CDR3 coding sequence is TGTGCCAGCAGCTTGTTAGGTGGGGGGAACTCCATCTACGAGCAGTACTTC.

This clone was recorded a few times. The gene calls are TRBV19 and TRBJ2-1; D gene uncertain. The CDR3 consists of 15 residues. Germline assignment: CDR1 LNHDA and CDR2 SQIVND (reference sequence). Trimming removed 3 bases from V and 4 bases from J, with 13 bases in between. In nucleotides, the CDR3 is TGTGCCAGTAGTATCTCCGGAGAAGGGTACAATGAGCAGTTCTTC. It translates to CASSISGEGYNEQFF.

The CDR3 spells CASSYSSGPPYEQYF. The CDR3 bases are TGTGCCAGCAGTTACTCTTCAGGGCCACCCTACGAGCAGTACTTC. V is TRBV6-5 and J is TRBJ2-7, with D possibly being TRBD1 (5 bases). Trimming left V 0 bases short and J 2 bases short, with 11 bases between. The CDR3 totals 15 residues. The germline CDR1 and CDR2 sequences are MNHEY and SVGAGI.

The chain links TRBV7-2 to TRBJ2-1; TRBD2 aligns across 7 bases. The CDR3 is made up of 16 amino acids. V trimming: 1 base; J trimming: 1 base; junction bases outside the gene matches: 4. Germline V gene data show CDR1 as SGHTA and CDR2 as FQGNSA. The CDR3 reads CASSLGGSGSYNEQFF. DNA of the CDR3: TGTGCCAGCAGCTTAGGCGGGAGCGGATCCTACAATGAGCAGTTCTTC. Full variable domain (outside the CDR3, taken from reference TRBV7-2 and TRBJ2-1): GAGVSQSPSNKVTEKGKDVELRCDPISGHTALYWYRQSLGQGLEFLIYFQGNSAPDKSGLPSDRFSAERTGGSVSTLTIQRTQQEDSAVYLCASSLGGSGSYNEQFFGPGTRLTVL.

This clone came up a few times. The chain has TRBV3-1 (or the pseudogene TRBV3-2) and TRBJ2-7, with D possibly matching TRBD2 (6 bases). V was trimmed by 1 base and J by 6 bases, leaving 16 bases between them. CDR1 is LGHDT, CDR2 YNNKEL, per germline (reference sequence). The CDR3 is 15 residues long. The CDR3 spells CASSQGGDGGSEQYF. CDR3 in DNA: TGTGCCAGCAGCCAAGGGGGGGACGGAGGGTCCGAGCAGTACTTC.

V is TRBV28 and J is TRBJ1-2, with D hard to call. V lost 3 bases, J lost 4 bases, and 18 bases lay in between. Germline V CDR1 and CDR2: MDHEN, SYDVKM. The CDR3 spans 16 residues. In DNA form, the CDR3 reads TGTGCCAGCAGTTTGGGCTCAACCGGCGGCGGCTATGGCTACACCTTC. Translation: CASSLGSTGGGYGYTF.

The chain links TRBV5-6 to TRBJ2-5; TRBD1 matches 11 bases. The CDR3 length is 15 residues. V dropped 1 base and J dropped 4; count of bases not matched to a gene: 3. Looked up from germline, CDR1 is SGHDT and CDR2 is YYEEEE. The CDR3 region is CASSLRTGGGETQYF. The CDR3 coding sequence is TGTGCCAGCAGCTTGCGGACAGGGGGCGGAGAGACCCAGTACTTC.

J is TRBJ1-6 and V is TRBV7-3; 10 bases match TRBD1. Germline V gene sequence: CDR1 SGHTA, CDR2 FQGTGA. The junction had 4 bases not matched to a gene; V was cut back by 5 bases and J by 9 bases. CDR3 size: 14 residues. Here the CDR3 reads CASSPGTGVSPLHF. In nucleotides, the CDR3 is TGTGCCAGCAGCCCCGGGACAGGGGTTTCACCCCTCCACTTT.

The genes are TRBV11-2 and TRBJ2-3; 7 positions match TRBD2. CDR1 and CDR2 from the germline V gene are SGHAT and FQNNGV. The CDR3 sequence is 12 residues long. The V segment lost 10 bases and the J segment 3 bases; nucleotides outside the gene matches: 4. Here the CDR3 DNA reads TGTGCCACTCAGCGGGGTACAGATACGCAGTATTTT. Its protein is CATQRGTDTQYF.